What follows are 18 T cell receptor beta chains derived from one specimen sequenced in a study of T-cell memory formation after mild COVID-19. Each CDR3 protein is one row after TCRdb ran MiXCR on the 5' RACE reads. Of roughly 300,000 distinct CDR3 sequences detected, roughly an eighth appear once; the ten largest clones hold 22%. Sequenced input: PBMCs or a T cell subset sorted from them (not recorded which). The receptors originated from a man aged 18 to 30 who had mild COVID-19 (a few samples of this study predate the infection). Cell type and time point are not known.

The V and J genes are TRBV4-3 and TRBJ2-1; TRBD1 aligns across 8 bases. The V and J ends lost 1 base and 10 bases, in that order; junction bases with no gene match: 15. The CDR3 loop spans 17 amino acids. The V gene's germline CDR1 is LGHNA and CDR2 YSLEER. The CDR3 region has the DNA TGCGCCAGCAGCCAAGTCCAGCGGCTTGACAGGGGTGAGGAGCAGTTCTTC. Protein sequence: CASSQVQRLDRGEEQFF.

The V and J genes are TRBV27 and TRBJ1-6; 10 nucleotides match TRBD1. Looked up from germline, CDR1 is MNHEY and CDR2 is SMNVEV (reference sequence). Trimming removed 6 bases from V and 9 bases from J; junction bases left unmatched: 5. The CDR3 extends over 14 amino acids. The CDR3 spells CASSSGTGVSPLHF. CDR3 nucleotide sequence: TGTGCCAGCAGCTCCGGGACAGGGGTTTCACCCCTCCACTTT.

This clonotype was picked up a small number of times. The gene calls are TRBV11-2 and TRBJ2-1; no reliable D call. The CDR3 loop spans 13 amino acids. The V end lost 1 base, the J end lost 9 bases, and 10 bases lay between the germline ends. Germline CDR1 and CDR2: SGHAT and FQNNGV. CDR3 residues: CASSLASWSEQFF. CDR3 DNA sequence: TGTGCCAGCAGCTTAGCTTCATGGAGTGAGCAGTTCTTC.

There are a few counts of this clonotype. V gene TRBV6-1 combines with J gene TRBJ2-1, with TRBD1 matching over 7 bases. V lost 6 bases to trimming and J lost 7 bases; unmatched junction nucleotides: 12. The germline CDR1 and CDR2 sequences are MNHNS and SASEGT. This CDR3 spans 15 amino acids. The CDR3 sequence: CASSSNQQGLNEQFF. As DNA, the CDR3 is TGTGCCAGCAGCTCAAACCAACAGGGGTTGAATGAGCAGTTCTTC.

This clonotype was detected only a few times. The chain has TRBV6-1 and TRBJ1-5; tentative D call: TRBD1 (6 bases). V gave up 6 bases and J gave up 7 bases, with 16 bases separating them. The CDR3 is 14 amino acids. In germline, CDR1 is MNHNS, CDR2 SASEGT. The DNA for the CDR3 is TGTGCCAGCAGCGCGGAAGGGGGAAGACAGCCCCAGCATTTT. This translates into CASSAEGGRQPQHF.

The chain has TRBV5-6 and TRBJ2-3, with D tentatively TRBD2 (5 bases). The CDR3 is 16 amino acids. The germline gives CDR1 SGHDT, CDR2 YYEEEE. V shed 0 bases and J shed 4 bases, with 15 bases lying between them. In nucleotides, the CDR3 is TGTGCCAGCAGCTTGGGGGCGGGCAATAGCGCAGATACGCAGTATTTT. Amino acid sequence: CASSLGAGNSADTQYF.

The CDR3 sequence: CAISDGGPEETQYF. The CDR3 DNA sequence: TGTGCCATCAGTGATGGCGGGCCAGAGGAGACCCAGTACTTC. The rearrangement joins TRBV10-3 to TRBJ2-5; maybe TRBD2 (5 bases). V was shortened by 3 bases and J by 5 bases, with 13 bases between the two germline ends. This CDR3 spans 14 amino acids. Germline V CDR1 and CDR2: ENHRY, SYGVKD.

This clonotype was seen many times. The chain joins TRBV5-1 to TRBJ1-2; tentative D call: TRBD1 (6 bases). V dropped 4 bases and J dropped 8 bases, with 12 bases sitting between them. This CDR3 is built from 12 residues. Germline V gene data show CDR1 as SGHRS and CDR2 as YFSETQ. The DNA of the CDR3 is TGCGCCAGCAGCGTGGACAGCTGGGGCTACACCTTC. Its protein is CASSVDSWGYTF. Full variable domain (remainder filled in from reference TRBV5-1 and TRBJ1-2): KAGVTQTPRYLIKTRGQQVTLSCSPISGHRSVSWYQQTPGQGLQFLFEYFSETQRNKGNFPGRFSGRQFSNSRSEMNVSTLELGDSALYLCASSVDSWGYTFGSGTRLTVV.

This clonotype was seen more than once but under ten times. The CDR3 is CATSDWRKETQYF. The CDR3 DNA reads TGTGCCACCAGTGATTGGCGGAAAGAGACCCAGTACTTC. The chain links TRBV24-1 to TRBJ2-5; D gene ambiguous. From germline, CDR1 is KGHDR and CDR2 SFDVKD. The CDR3 consists of 13 residues. Trimming stripped 2 bases from V and 3 bases from J, with 6 bases between.

The chain combines TRBV3-1 with TRBJ1-6, with D possibly being TRBD1 (5 bases). Trimming removed 2 bases from V and 7 bases from J, with 12 bases in between. The CDR3 consists of 15 residues. Germline V CDR1 and CDR2: LGHDT, YNNKEL (reference sequence). Written as DNA, the CDR3 is TGTGCCAGCAGCCAATTTCTGGGGCCCAATTCACCCCTCCACTTT. Its translation: CASSQFLGPNSPLHF.

This rearrangement joins TRBV7-9 to TRBJ1-1; D is possibly TRBD1 (6 bases). The CDR3 length is 12 residues. V lost 4 bases and J lost 3, with 6 bases in between. Germline V gene lookup returns CDR1 SEHNR and CDR2 FQNEAQ (reference sequence). CDR3 region: CASSWGHTEAFF. CDR3 bases: TGTGCCAGCAGCTGGGGGCACACTGAAGCTTTCTTT.

This clonotype was seen a handful of times. The V gene is TRBV27, the J gene TRBJ2-1, with 13 bases matching TRBD2. V dropped 2 bases and J dropped 9; count of bases not matched to a gene: 4. This CDR3 has 15 residues. CDR1 is MNHEY and CDR2 is SMNVEV in the germline V gene (reference sequence). The CDR3 DNA follows: TGTGCCAGCAGTTTAATGACTAGCGGGGGGCGTGAGCAGTTCTTC. Translation gives CASSLMTSGGREQFF.

The chain carries TRBV6-4 and TRBJ1-2; 8 positions agree with TRBD1. CDR3 size: 13 residues. Germline CDR1 MRHNA, CDR2 SNTAGT. V gave up 6 bases and J gave up 6 bases; unmatched junction bases: 6. As DNA, the CDR3 is TGTGCCAGCAGGAAGACAGGGGCTGATGGCTACACCTTC. Encoded protein: CASRKTGADGYTF.

The chain links TRBV20-1 to TRBJ2-2; 8 bases agree with TRBD2. The CDR3 covers 15 residues. CDR1 is DFQATT and CDR2 is SNEGSKA in the germline V gene (reference sequence). The junction had 6 bases not matched to a gene; V was cut back by 3 bases and J by 3 bases. The CDR3 sequence is CSASLAGTYTGELFF. The CDR3 region has the DNA TGCAGTGCTAGCTTAGCGGGGACATACACCGGGGAGCTGTTTTTT.

There are a few counts of this clonotype. CDR3 nucleotide sequence: TGTGCCAGCAGCTTATCACAGGGGATAGGAGAGACCCAGTACTTC. This sequence encodes CASSLSQGIGETQYF. The chain recombines TRBV7-8 with TRBJ2-5, with 7 bases matching TRBD1. The CDR3 totals 15 residues. Losses at the gene ends were 2 bases for V and 4 bases for J; bases not matched to a gene: 7. Germline CDR1 is SGHVS and CDR2 is FQNEAQ.

The sample holds a few counts of this clonotype. J is TRBJ2-7 and V is TRBV7-2; 13 positions agree with TRBD2. Germline-derived CDR1 and CDR2 are SGHTA and FQGNSA. Germline trimming cut 5 bases from V and 3 bases from J; bases unmatched to any gene: 4. The CDR3 length is 15 residues. The CDR3 loop reads CASSPGLAGFYEQYF. CDR3 coding DNA: TGTGCCAGCAGCCCGGGACTAGCGGGGTTCTACGAGCAGTACTTC.

This clonotype has more than one count but fewer than ten. This chain uses TRBV6-2 or TRBV6-3 with TRBJ2-1; maybe TRBD2 (5 bases). Germline V gene data show CDR1 as MNHEY and CDR2 as SVGEGT. This CDR3 is built from 15 residues. V shed 1 base and J shed 4 bases, with 11 bases lying between them. The DNA for the CDR3 is TGTGCCAGCAGTTACTGGGGAGAGCATTACAATGAGCAGTTCTTC. This gives the protein CASSYWGEHYNEQFF.

The sample holds many counts of this clonotype. CDR3 sequence (DNA): TGTGCCAGCTCATGGGGAGGGGTGGACTATGGCTACACCTTC. The encoded protein is CASSWGGVDYGYTF. The rearrangement links TRBV12-3 or TRBV12-4 to TRBJ1-2, with D tentatively TRBD1 (5 bases). This CDR3 spans 14 amino acids. Trimming shortened V by 8 bases and J by 3 bases, and 16 bases separated the two germline ends.